The clone carrying this T cell receptor beta chain was detected only a few times. Antigen: not known. This sample was taken from a study of naive and memory T cell subsets. Overall study findings and caveats: Findings for naive and memory subsets could not be checked against ground truth. A few larger clonotypes appeared in naive repertoires, especially CD8, possibly memory cells re-expressing CD45RA. TCR abundance followed a power law differing between naive and memory subsets.

J was trimmed by 2 bases and V by 9 bases; bases with no gene match: 17. Germline loops: CDR1 MDHEN, CDR2 SYDVKM. The CDR3 extends over 17 amino acids. CMV status came from CD4+ T cell IFNgamma after overnight CMV lysate stimulation of fresh PBMCs. An equimolar mix of two oligonucleotides served as the beta constant-region primer for TRBC1 and TRBC2. The ligated cDNA underwent four PCR rounds using SP2 and nested alpha and beta constant-region primers. TCRdb processed the UMI-ligation and nested PCR reads anew with MiXCR; each CDR3 protein has one entry. The sample lists about 150,000 distinct CDR3 sequences, approximately 22% occurring once.

The source is a human donor in good health. The V and J genes are TRBV28 and TRBJ2-3; 7 bases agree with TRBD2. The material sequenced was naive CD4+ T cells from blood. For the CDR3, the DNA is TGTGCCAGTACGAGGCCCGGGAGGCCCTCCCCCACAGATACGCAGTATTTT. The encoded protein is CASTRPGRPSPTDTQYF.